In its sample, the clone carrying this TCR beta chain was seen many times. Its antigen is still unknown. Duration under 3 months, a NOSPECS grade of at least 4, and a Clinical Activity Score of at least 3 characterized the ophthalmopathy patients. RNA transcripts served as the template for amplifying TCR beta CDR3 regions. The HTBI set primed first-round TCR CDR3 RT-PCR. TCRdb reanalysed the multiplex PCR reads using MiXCR and keeps one entry per CDR3 protein. The repertoire consists of around 600,000 distinct CDR3 sequences, with 13% to 15% occurring once and the leading ten covering roughly an eighth. The CDR3 totals 16 residues. From germline, CDR1 is SGHAT and CDR2 FQNNGV. V lost 1 base and J lost 3, with 16 bases in between. The data were taken from a study of T cells in Graves' hyperthyroidism and ophthalmopathy. Study background: Peripheral blood was obtained at initial diagnosis, preceding any treatment.

Regarding the study as a whole: Ophthalmopathy prediction by the model preceded onset by a median approximately six months.

Sequencing input: blood. The genes are TRBV11-2 and TRBJ2-7; tentative D call: TRBD2 (6 bases). This receptor was identified in a woman aged 50 to 65 with Graves' ophthalmopathy. The CDR3 sequence is CASSLAAGTSDYEQYF. CDR3 bases: TGTGCCAGCAGCTTAGCCGCCGGGACTTCAGACTACGAGCAGTACTTC.